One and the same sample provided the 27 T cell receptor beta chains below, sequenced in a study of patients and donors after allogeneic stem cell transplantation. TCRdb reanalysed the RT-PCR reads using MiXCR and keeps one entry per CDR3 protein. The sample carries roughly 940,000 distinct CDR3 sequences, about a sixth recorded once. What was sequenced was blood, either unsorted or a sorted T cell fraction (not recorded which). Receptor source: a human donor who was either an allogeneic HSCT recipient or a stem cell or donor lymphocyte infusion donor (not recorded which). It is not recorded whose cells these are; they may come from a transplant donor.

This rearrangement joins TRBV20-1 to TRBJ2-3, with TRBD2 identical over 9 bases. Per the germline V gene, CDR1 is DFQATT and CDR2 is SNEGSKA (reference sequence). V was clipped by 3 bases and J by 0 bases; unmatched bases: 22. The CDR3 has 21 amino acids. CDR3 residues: CSARDRWRRGGLTSSTDTQYF. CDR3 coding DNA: TGCAGTGCTAGGGACCGGTGGAGGCGGGGGGGATTAACCTCTAGCACAGATACGCAGTATTTT.

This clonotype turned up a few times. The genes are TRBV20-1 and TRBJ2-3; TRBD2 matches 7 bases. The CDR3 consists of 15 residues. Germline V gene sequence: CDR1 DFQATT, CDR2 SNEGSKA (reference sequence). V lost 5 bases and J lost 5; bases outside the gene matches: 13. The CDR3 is CSAPGSGLTGDTQYF. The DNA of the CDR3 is TGCAGTGCTCCCGGTAGCGGGTTGACTGGAGATACGCAGTATTTT.

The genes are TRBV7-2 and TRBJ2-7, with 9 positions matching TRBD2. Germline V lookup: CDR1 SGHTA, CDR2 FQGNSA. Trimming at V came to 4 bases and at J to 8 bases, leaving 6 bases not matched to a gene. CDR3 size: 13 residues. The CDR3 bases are TGTGCCAGCAGCTCGGGACTAGCTATGCAGCAGTACTTC. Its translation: CASSSGLAMQQYF. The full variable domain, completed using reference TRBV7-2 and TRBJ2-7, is GAGVSQSPSNKVTEKGKDVELRCDPISGHTALYWYRQSLGQGLEFLIYFQGNSAPDKSGLPSDRFSAERTGGSVSTLTIQRTQQEDSAVYLCASSSGLAMQQYFGPGTRLTVT.

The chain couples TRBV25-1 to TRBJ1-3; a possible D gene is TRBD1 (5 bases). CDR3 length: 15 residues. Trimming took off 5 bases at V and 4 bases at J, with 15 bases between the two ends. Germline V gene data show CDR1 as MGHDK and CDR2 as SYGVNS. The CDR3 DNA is TGTGCCAGCAGTAGCCCGGGACGGAAAGGAAACACCATATATTTT. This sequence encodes CASSSPGRKGNTIYF.

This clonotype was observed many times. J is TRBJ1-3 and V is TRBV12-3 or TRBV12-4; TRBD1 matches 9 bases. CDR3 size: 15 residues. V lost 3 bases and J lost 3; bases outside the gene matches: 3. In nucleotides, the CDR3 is TGTGCCAGCAGTTTCCGGACAGGGGTTGGAAACACCATATATTTT. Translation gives CASSFRTGVGNTIYF.

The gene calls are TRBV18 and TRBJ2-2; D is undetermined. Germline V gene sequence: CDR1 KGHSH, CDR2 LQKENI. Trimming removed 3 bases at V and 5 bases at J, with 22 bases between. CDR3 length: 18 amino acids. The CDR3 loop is CASSPKSLSGSTTGELFF. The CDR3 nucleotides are TGTGCCAGCTCACCCAAATCCCTATCGGGTTCTACGACCGGGGAGCTGTTTTTT.

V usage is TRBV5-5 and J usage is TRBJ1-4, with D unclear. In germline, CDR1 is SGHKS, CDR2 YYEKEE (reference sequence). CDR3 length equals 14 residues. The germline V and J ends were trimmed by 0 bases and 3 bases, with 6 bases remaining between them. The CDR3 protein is CASSLVQSNEKLFF. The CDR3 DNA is TGTGCCAGCAGCTTGGTGCAGTCTAATGAAAAACTGTTTTTT.

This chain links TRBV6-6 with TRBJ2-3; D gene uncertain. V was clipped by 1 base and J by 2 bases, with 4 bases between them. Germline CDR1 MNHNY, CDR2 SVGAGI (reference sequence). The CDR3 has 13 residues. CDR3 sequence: CASSYWDTDTQYF. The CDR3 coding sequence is TGTGCCAGCAGTTACTGGGACACAGATACGCAGTATTTT.

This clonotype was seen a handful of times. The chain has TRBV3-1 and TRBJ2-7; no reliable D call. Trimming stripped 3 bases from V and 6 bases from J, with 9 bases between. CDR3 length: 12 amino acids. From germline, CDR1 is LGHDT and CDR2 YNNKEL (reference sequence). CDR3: CASSQMWSEQYF. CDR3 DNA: TGTGCCAGCAGCCAGATGTGGTCCGAGCAGTACTTC.

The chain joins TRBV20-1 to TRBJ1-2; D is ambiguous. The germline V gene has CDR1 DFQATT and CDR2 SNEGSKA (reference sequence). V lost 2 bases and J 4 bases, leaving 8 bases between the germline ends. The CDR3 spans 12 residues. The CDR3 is CSARPETYGYTF. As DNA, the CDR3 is TGCAGTGCTAGACCTGAGACCTATGGCTACACCTTC.

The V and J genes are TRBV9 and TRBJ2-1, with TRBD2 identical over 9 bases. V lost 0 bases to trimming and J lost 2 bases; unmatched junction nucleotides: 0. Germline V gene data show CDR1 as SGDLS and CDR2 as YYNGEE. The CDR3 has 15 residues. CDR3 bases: TGTGCCAGCAGCGTAGGCGGGGGGGCCTACAATGAGCAGTTCTTC. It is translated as CASSVGGGAYNEQFF.

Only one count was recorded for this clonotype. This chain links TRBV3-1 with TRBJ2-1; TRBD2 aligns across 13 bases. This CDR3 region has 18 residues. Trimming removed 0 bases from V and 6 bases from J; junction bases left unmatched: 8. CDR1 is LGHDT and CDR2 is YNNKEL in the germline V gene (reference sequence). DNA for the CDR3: TGTGCCAGCAGCCAAGAAGGACTAGCGGGAGTCTCGGGCAATGAGCAGTTCTTC. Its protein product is CASSQEGLAGVSGNEQFF.

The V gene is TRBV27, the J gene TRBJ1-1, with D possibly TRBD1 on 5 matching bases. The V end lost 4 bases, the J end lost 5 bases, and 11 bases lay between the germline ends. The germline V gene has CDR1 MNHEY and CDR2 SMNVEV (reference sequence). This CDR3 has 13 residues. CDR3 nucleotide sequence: TGTGCCAGCAGTTGGGACCCCAGGACTGAAGCTTTCTTT. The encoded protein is CASSWDPRTEAFF.

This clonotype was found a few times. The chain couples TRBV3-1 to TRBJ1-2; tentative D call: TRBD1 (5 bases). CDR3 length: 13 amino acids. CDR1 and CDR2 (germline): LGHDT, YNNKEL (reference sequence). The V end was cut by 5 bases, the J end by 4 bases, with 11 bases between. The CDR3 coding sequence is TGTGCCAGCAGCGCGGACACTGGCTATGGCTACACCTTC. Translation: CASSADTGYGYTF.

Written as DNA, the CDR3 is TGTGCCAGCAGCTCGGGGAAATCTGAAGCTTTCTTT. It codes for CASSSGKSEAFF. This chain joins TRBV7-6 and TRBJ1-1; no definite D call. This CDR3 has 12 amino acids. V dropped 4 bases and J dropped 6 bases, with 9 bases sitting between them. Per the germline V gene, CDR1 is SGHVS and CDR2 is FNYEAQ. Full variable domain (remainder filled in from reference TRBV7-6 and TRBJ1-1): GAGVSQSPRYKVTKRGQDVALRCDPISGHVSLYWYRQALGQGPEFLTYFNYEAQQDKSGLPNDRFSAERPEGSISTLTIQRTEQRDSAMYRCASSSGKSEAFFGQGTRLTVV.

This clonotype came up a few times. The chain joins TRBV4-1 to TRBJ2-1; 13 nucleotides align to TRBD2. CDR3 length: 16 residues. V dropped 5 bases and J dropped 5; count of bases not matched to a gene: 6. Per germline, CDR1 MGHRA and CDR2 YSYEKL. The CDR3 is CASSGQLAGGDNEQFF. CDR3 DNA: TGCGCCAGCAGCGGACAACTAGCGGGAGGGGACAATGAGCAGTTCTTC.

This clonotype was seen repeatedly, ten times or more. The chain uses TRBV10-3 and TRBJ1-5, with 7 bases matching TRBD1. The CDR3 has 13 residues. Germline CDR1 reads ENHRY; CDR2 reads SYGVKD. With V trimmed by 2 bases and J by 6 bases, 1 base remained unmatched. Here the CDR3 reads CAISETGVQPQHF. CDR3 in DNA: TGTGCCATCAGTGAGACAGGGGTTCAGCCCCAGCATTTT.

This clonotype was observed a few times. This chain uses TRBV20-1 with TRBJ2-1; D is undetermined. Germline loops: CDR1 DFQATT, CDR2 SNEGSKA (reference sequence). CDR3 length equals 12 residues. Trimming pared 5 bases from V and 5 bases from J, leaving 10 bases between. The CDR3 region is CSAEGLHNEQFF. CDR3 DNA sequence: TGCAGTGCTGAAGGTCTTCACAATGAGCAGTTCTTC.

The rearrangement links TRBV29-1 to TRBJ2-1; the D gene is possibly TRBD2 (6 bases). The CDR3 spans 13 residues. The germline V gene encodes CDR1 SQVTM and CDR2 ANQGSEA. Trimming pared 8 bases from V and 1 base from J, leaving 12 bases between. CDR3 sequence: CSSGYLSYNEQFF. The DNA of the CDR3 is TGCAGCAGCGGGTACCTATCCTACAATGAGCAGTTCTTC.

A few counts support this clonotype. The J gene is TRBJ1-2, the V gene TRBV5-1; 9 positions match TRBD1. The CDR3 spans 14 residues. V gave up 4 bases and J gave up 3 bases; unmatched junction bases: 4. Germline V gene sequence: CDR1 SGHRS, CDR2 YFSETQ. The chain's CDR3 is CASSDRGIDYGYTF. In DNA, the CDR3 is TGCGCCAGCAGCGACAGGGGGATTGACTATGGCTACACCTTC. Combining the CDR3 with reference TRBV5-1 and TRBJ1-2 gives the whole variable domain KAGVTQTPRYLIKTRGQQVTLSCSPISGHRSVSWYQQTPGQGLQFLFEYFSETQRNKGNFPGRFSGRQFSNSRSEMNVSTLELGDSALYLCASSDRGIDYGYTFGSGTRLTVV.

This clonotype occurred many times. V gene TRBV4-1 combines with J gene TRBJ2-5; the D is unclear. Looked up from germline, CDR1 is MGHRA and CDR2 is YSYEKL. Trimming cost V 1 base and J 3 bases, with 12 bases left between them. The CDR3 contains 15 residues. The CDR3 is CASSQVFVQEETQYF. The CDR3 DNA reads TGCGCCAGCAGCCAAGTTTTTGTTCAGGAAGAGACCCAGTACTTC.

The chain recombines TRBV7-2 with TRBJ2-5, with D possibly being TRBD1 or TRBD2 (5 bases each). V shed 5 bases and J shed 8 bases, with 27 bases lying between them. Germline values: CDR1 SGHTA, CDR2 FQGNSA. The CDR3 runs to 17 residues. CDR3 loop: CASSVTGTASPRSTQYF. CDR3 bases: TGTGCCAGCAGCGTTACCGGGACCGCGTCGCCGAGATCCACCCAGTACTTC.

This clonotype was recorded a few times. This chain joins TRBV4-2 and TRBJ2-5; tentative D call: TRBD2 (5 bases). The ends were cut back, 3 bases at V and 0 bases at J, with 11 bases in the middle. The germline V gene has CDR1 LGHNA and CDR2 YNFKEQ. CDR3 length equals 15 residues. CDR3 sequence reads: CASSHDGDYQETQYF. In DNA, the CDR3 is TGTGCCAGCAGCCATGACGGGGATTACCAAGAGACCCAGTACTTC.

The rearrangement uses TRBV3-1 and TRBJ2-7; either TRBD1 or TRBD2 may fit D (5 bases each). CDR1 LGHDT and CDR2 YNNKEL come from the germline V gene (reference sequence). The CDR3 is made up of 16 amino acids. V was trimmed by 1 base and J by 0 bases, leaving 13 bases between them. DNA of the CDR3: TGTGCCAGCAGCCAAGGGGTCGGGGCAGCCTCCTACGAGCAGTACTTC. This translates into CASSQGVGAASYEQYF.

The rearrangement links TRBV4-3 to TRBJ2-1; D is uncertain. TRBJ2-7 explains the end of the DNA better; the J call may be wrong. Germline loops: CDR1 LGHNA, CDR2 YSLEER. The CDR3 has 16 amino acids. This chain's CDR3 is CASSQDHRTLPNEQYF. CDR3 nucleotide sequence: TGCGCCAGCAGCCAAGATCATAGGACCCTACCTAATGAGCAGTACTTC.

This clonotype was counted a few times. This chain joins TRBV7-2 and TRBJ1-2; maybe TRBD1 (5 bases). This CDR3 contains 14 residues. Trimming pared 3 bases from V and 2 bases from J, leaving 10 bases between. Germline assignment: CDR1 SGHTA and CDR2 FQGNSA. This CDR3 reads CASSFQTVNYGYTF. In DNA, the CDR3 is TGTGCCAGCAGCTTCCAGACAGTAAACTATGGCTACACCTTC.

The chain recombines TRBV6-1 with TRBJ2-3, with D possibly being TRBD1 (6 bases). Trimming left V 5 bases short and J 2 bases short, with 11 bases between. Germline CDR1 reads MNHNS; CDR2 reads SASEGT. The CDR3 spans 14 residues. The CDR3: CASSKTGNTDTQYF. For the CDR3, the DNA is TGTGCCAGCAGTAAGACAGGAAACACAGATACGCAGTATTTT.